This is a list of T cell receptor beta chains from one sample in a study of T cells in tuberculosis. The data were produced by immunoSEQ multiplex PCR, yet TCRdb's version contains in-frame clones alone and is incomplete. The sample has tens of thousands of clones, under 95% seen once. Sequenced here: PBMCs, sampled at tuberculosis diagnosis. These receptors were collected from an adult with tuberculosis. Some clones in this sample may be carry-over from other donors' samples. CDR3s leave out the opening cysteine and the closing phenylalanine or tryptophan. Clone size is shown for a subset of rows, as once, few, many or a class of expanded clone.

j_call: TRBJ2-1; v_call: TRBV7-2; clone_size: .; cdr3_length: 13; cdr3_aa: ASSYTGGLGNEQF
j_call: TRBJ2-1; v_call: TRBV7-6; clone_size: .; cdr3_length: 10; cdr3_aa: ASSNRVNEQF
j_call: TRBJ1-1; v_call: TRBV5-6; clone_size: .; cdr3_length: 15; cdr3_aa: ASTKQTGGKSGTEAF
j_call: TRBJ1-2; v_call: TRBV7-2; clone_size: .; cdr3_length: 11; cdr3_aa: ASSPDRGLGYT
j_call: TRBJ1-6; v_call: TRBV27; clone_size: .; cdr3_length: 16; cdr3_aa: ASRGLGGRSKSNSPLH
j_call: TRBJ1-1; v_call: TRBV13; clone_size: .; cdr3_length: 12; cdr3_aa: ASRARRVYTEAF
j_call: TRBJ1-6; v_call: TRBV6-5; clone_size: .; cdr3_length: 13; cdr3_aa: ASSYSGGMNSPLH
j_call: TRBJ2-1; v_call: TRBV6-6; clone_size: .; cdr3_length: 11; cdr3_aa: ASTRQGAGEQF
j_call: TRBJ1-5; v_call: TRBV28; clone_size: .; cdr3_length: 12; cdr3_aa: ASTIGQDNQPQH
j_call: TRBJ1-1; v_call: TRBV18; clone_size: .; cdr3_length: 13; cdr3_aa: ASSPWAALDTEAF
j_call: TRBJ2-7; v_call: TRBV7-6; clone_size: .; cdr3_length: 13; cdr3_aa: ASSSRQGPSYEQY
j_call: TRBJ2-3; v_call: TRBV30; clone_size: .; cdr3_length: 12; cdr3_aa: AWSRGQSTDTQY
j_call: TRBJ1-4; v_call: TRBV27; clone_size: few; cdr3_length: 15; cdr3_aa: ASSLSVLQGTRGKLF
j_call: TRBJ2-2; v_call: TRBV18; clone_size: .; cdr3_length: 12; cdr3_aa: ASSPRSDTGELF
j_call: TRBJ2-2; v_call: TRBV11-2; clone_size: .; cdr3_length: 13; cdr3_aa: ASSAAGTSPGELF
j_call: TRBJ1-3; v_call: TRBV9; clone_size: .; cdr3_length: 13; cdr3_aa: ASSGRGQGGNTIY
j_call: TRBJ2-4; v_call: TRBV10-3; clone_size: .; cdr3_length: 16; cdr3_aa: AISPTSGRVLGKNIQY
j_call: TRBJ2-7; v_call: TRBV5-1; clone_size: .; cdr3_length: 12; cdr3_aa: ASSQGHSSYEQY
j_call: TRBJ2-7; v_call: TRBV11-2; clone_size: .; cdr3_length: 12; cdr3_aa: ASSPSGQGYEQY
j_call: TRBJ2-3; v_call: TRBV14; clone_size: .; cdr3_length: 15; cdr3_aa: ASSRRNWQGATDTQY
j_call: TRBJ2-7; v_call: TRBV9; clone_size: .; cdr3_length: 13; cdr3_aa: ASSLPYCLSYEQY
j_call: TRBJ2-1; v_call: TRBV5-1; clone_size: .; cdr3_length: 10; cdr3_aa: ASSLDWAEQF
j_call: TRBJ1-2; v_call: TRBV6-5; clone_size: .; cdr3_length: 12; cdr3_aa: ASSYTGQLYGYT
j_call: TRBJ1-1; v_call: TRBV2; clone_size: .; cdr3_length: 9; cdr3_aa: ASSQGTEAF
j_call: TRBJ2-7; v_call: TRBV15; clone_size: .; cdr3_length: 13; cdr3_aa: ATSRNSQGPSEQY
j_call: TRBJ2-7; v_call: TRBV18; clone_size: .; cdr3_length: 12; cdr3_aa: ASSPTFISYEQY
j_call: TRBJ2-6; v_call: TRBV19; clone_size: .; cdr3_length: 13; cdr3_aa: ASSIVGVRANVLT
j_call: TRBJ1-1; v_call: TRBV11-3; clone_size: once; cdr3_length: 11; cdr3_aa: ASSIYRDTEAF
j_call: TRBJ2-7; v_call: TRBV11-2; clone_size: .; cdr3_length: 14; cdr3_aa: ASSLHQNAGYEEQY
j_call: TRBJ2-3; v_call: TRBV5-1; clone_size: .; cdr3_length: 14; cdr3_aa: ASSHTGAAGSDTQY
j_call: TRBJ2-1; v_call: TRBV19; clone_size: .; cdr3_length: 13; cdr3_aa: ASSIDSGGNNEQF
j_call: TRBJ2-7; v_call: TRBV7-2; clone_size: .; cdr3_length: 15; cdr3_aa: ASSLAGTGVGSYEQY
j_call: TRBJ2-5; v_call: TRBV4-2; clone_size: .; cdr3_length: 14; cdr3_aa: ASSQRTSGGQETQY
j_call: TRBJ1-4; v_call: TRBV2; clone_size: .; cdr3_length: 11; cdr3_aa: ASTPLWREKLF
j_call: TRBJ2-1; v_call: TRBV6-1; clone_size: .; cdr3_length: 11; cdr3_aa: ASSVGQYNEQF
j_call: TRBJ1-1; v_call: TRBV14; clone_size: once; cdr3_length: 11; cdr3_aa: ASSRTLNTEAF
j_call: TRBJ2-3; v_call: TRBV6-4; clone_size: .; cdr3_length: 11; cdr3_aa: ASSEQLADTQY
j_call: TRBJ1-1; v_call: TRBV15; clone_size: .; cdr3_length: 10; cdr3_aa: ATSAAGTEAF
j_call: TRBJ2-1; v_call: TRBV6-5; clone_size: .; cdr3_length: 13; cdr3_aa: ASRNDRGSYNEQF
j_call: TRBJ1-3; v_call: TRBV19; clone_size: .; cdr3_length: 13; cdr3_aa: ATRDRGISGNTIY
j_call: TRBJ1-5; v_call: TRBV6-5; clone_size: .; cdr3_length: 11; cdr3_aa: ASSYGSDQPQH